This T cell receptor beta chain was sequenced in a study of blood T cell repertoires in COVID-19. V was shortened by 4 bases and J by 2 bases, with 9 bases between the two germline ends. The CDR3 loop spans 14 amino acids. The germline gives CDR1 SQVTM, CDR2 ANQGSEA. Data came from immunoSEQ multiplex PCR; TCRdb stores just in-frame clones and leaves some out. The data show about 98,000 clones, about 85% seen once. V gene TRBV29-1 combines with J gene TRBJ2-6; D is perhaps TRBD1 (6 bases). This TCR derives from a man between 65 and 79 years old with acute or convalescent COVID-19. The sample comprised peripheral blood. The CDR3 loop reads CSVGGGTGANVLTF. As DNA, the CDR3 is TGCAGCGTTGGAGGGGGTACTGGGGCCAACGTCCTGACTTTC.